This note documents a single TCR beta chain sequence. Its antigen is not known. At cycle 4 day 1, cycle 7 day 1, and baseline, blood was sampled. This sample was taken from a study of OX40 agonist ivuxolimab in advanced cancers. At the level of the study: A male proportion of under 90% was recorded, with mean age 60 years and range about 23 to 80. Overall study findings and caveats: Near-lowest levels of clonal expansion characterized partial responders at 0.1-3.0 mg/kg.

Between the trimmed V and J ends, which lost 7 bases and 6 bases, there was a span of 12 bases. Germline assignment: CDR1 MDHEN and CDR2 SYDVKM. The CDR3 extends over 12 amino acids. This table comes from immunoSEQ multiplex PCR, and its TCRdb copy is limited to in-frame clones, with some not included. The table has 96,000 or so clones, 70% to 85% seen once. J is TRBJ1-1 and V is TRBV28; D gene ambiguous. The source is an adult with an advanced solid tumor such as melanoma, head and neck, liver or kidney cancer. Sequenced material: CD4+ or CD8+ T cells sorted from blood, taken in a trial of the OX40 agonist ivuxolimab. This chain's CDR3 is CASTPKAAEAFF. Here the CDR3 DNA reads TGTGCCAGCACCCCAAAGGCTGCTGAAGCTTTCTTT.